The 24 T cell receptor beta chains below come from one sample, sequenced in a study of cytomegalovirus exposure and HLA in healthy donors listed by TCRdb under 2017. Libraries were made using the immunoSEQ multiplex PCR assay. For the multiplex PCR, a mixture combining 60 forward primers for TCR Vbeta segments and 13 reverse primers for TCR Jbeta segments was used. This is the immuneACCESS table as TCRdb keeps it, with only in-frame sequences that have V and J called. A part of the clones is gone; compared with another copy, unresolved V genes explain less than half, and the rest is unexplained. The sample table holds approximately 70,000 clones, of which roughly 72% were seen once. 20% to 25% of the sample rests with the top ten. Input material: PBMCs. The receptors come from a woman under 40 in good health and CMV-seropositive.

The chain uses TRBV2 and TRBJ2-1; D might be TRBD1 (5 bases). The CDR3 covers 11 residues. CDR1 and CDR2 from the germline V gene are SNHLY and FYNNEI. CDR3 DNA sequence: TGTGCTGGGGCGACCTTGAATGAGCAGTTCTTC. Amino acid sequence: CAGATLNEQFF.

This clone occurred once. This CDR3 is CASLRSQETQYF. DNA of the CDR3: TGTGCGTCGTTGCGGAGCCAAGAGACCCAGTACTTC. The chain is built from TRBV28 and TRBJ2-5, with D unresolved. The V gene's germline CDR1 is MDHEN and CDR2 SYDVKM. The length of the CDR3 is 12 residues.

The rearrangement joins TRBV30 to TRBJ2-3, with D possibly TRBD2 on 6 matching bases. Germline V gene lookup returns CDR1 GTSNPN and CDR2 SVGIG (reference sequence). CDR3 length: 15 residues. V was clipped by 0 bases and J by 4 bases, with 14 bases between them. CDR3 protein: CAWSVGTGAPDTQYF. For the CDR3, the DNA is TGTGCCTGGAGTGTAGGTACGGGAGCCCCAGATACGCAGTATTTT.

This clone was seen only a few times. This chain connects TRBV28 to TRBJ1-1, with TRBD1 identical over 9 bases. Germline V gives CDR1 MDHEN, CDR2 SYDVKM. This CDR3 has 15 amino acids. V dropped 4 bases and J dropped 8; count of bases not matched to a gene: 11. Here the CDR3 reads CASSSPISDRGEAFF. The CDR3 DNA reads TGTGCCAGCAGTTCTCCAATCTCGGACAGGGGAGAAGCTTTCTTT.

The V gene is TRBV6-6, the J gene TRBJ1-3, with 7 bases aligning to TRBD1. This CDR3 region has 16 residues. The junction had 6 bases not matched to a gene; V was cut back by 4 bases and J by 0 bases. Germline V gene lookup returns CDR1 MNHNY and CDR2 SVGAGI (reference sequence). The CDR3 is CASSFGQAHSGNTIYF. CDR3 coding DNA: TGTGCCAGCAGTTTCGGACAGGCTCACTCTGGAAACACCATATATTTT.

The V and J genes are TRBV9 and TRBJ2-6; 7 bases line up with TRBD1. V dropped 3 bases and J dropped 0; count of bases not matched to a gene: 6. The CDR3 length is 17 residues. Germline values: CDR1 SGDLS, CDR2 YYNGEE. CDR3 coding DNA: TGTGCCAGCAGCGCTACAGGGGCCAGCTCTGGGGCCAACGTCCTGACTTTC. Translating it yields CASSATGASSGANVLTF.

V is TRBV5-6 and J is TRBJ2-7, with D maybe TRBD2 (6 bases). V shed 3 bases and J shed 2 bases, with 9 bases lying between them. This CDR3 is built from 13 residues. Germline V gene lookup returns CDR1 SGHDT and CDR2 YYEEEE. The CDR3: CASSSRGTYEQYF. The DNA for the CDR3 is TGTGCCAGCAGCTCGCGGGGAACCTACGAGCAGTACTTC.

V and J are TRBV28 and TRBJ2-7, with a tentative D call TRBD2 (6 bases). CDR3 length: 15 residues. Trimming took off 3 bases at V and 5 bases at J, with 17 bases between the two ends. Germline V gives CDR1 MDHEN, CDR2 SYDVKM. Here the CDR3 DNA reads TGTGCCAGCAGTTTGGGCGGGAAGGTTTTCCACGAGCAGTACTTC. Amino acid sequence: CASSLGGKVFHEQYF. Looking up the rest from reference TRBV28 and TRBJ2-7 gives the full variable domain: DVKVTQSSRYLVKRTGEKVFLECVQDMDHENMFWYRQDPGLGLRLIYFSYDVKMKEKGDIPEGYSVSREKKERFSLILESASTNQTSMYLCASSLGGKVFHEQYFGPGTRLTVT.

The chain joins TRBV2 to TRBJ1-2, with 7 bases lining up with TRBD1. The germline gives CDR1 SNHLY, CDR2 FYNNEI. This CDR3 region has 11 residues. The ends lost 9 bases at V and 10 bases at J; junction bases unmatched: 8. In DNA form, the CDR3 reads TGTGCCAGTTACAGGGGACGAGACTACACCTTC. Translated, it gives CASYRGRDYTF.

The V gene is TRBV29-1, the J gene TRBJ2-5; a weak D match, TRBD2 (5 bases). Trimming pared 8 bases from V and 5 bases from J, leaving 18 bases between. The CDR3 is 13 amino acids. Germline values: CDR1 SQVTM, CDR2 ANQGSEA. The CDR3 here is CSLFAGGRETQYF. For the CDR3, the DNA is TGCAGCCTTTTCGCAGGAGGTAGGGAGACCCAGTACTTC. The full variable domain, with the rest looked up from reference TRBV29-1 and TRBJ2-5, is SAVISQKPSRDICQRGTSLTIQCQVDSQVTMMFWYRQQPGQSLTLIATANQGSEATYESGFVIDKFPISRPNLTFSTLTVSNMSPEDSSIYLCSLFAGGRETQYFGPGTRLLVL.

This clone is a singleton in its sample. In DNA, the CDR3 is TGTGCCTGGAGTGGAGGGAAGACCCAGTACTTC. Encoded protein: CAWSGGKTQYF. The rearrangement uses TRBV30 and TRBJ2-5; TRBD2 is a possible D gene (5 bases). Deletions cut 1 base from V and 6 bases from J, with 6 bases between. CDR3 size: 11 residues. The germline V gene encodes CDR1 GTSNPN and CDR2 SVGIG (reference sequence).

V gene TRBV4-1 combines with J gene TRBJ2-7; 8 bases are a match to TRBD2. The CDR3 runs to 15 residues. Germline values: CDR1 MGHRA, CDR2 YSYEKL. The ends lost 1 base at V and 3 bases at J; junction bases unmatched: 5. The chain's CDR3 is CASSQVGTRGYEQYF. CDR3 nucleotide sequence: TGCGCCAGCAGCCAAGTGGGGACTAGGGGCTACGAGCAGTACTTC.

CDR3 region: CASSLTGTGELFF. CDR3 sequence (DNA): TGCGCCAGCAGTTTAACCGGGACCGGGGAGCTGTTTTTT. The chain is built from TRBV5-1 and TRBJ2-2; D uncertain. This CDR3 has 13 amino acids. The germline V gene has CDR1 SGHRS and CDR2 YFSETQ. V was trimmed by 5 bases and J by 5 bases, leaving 10 bases between them.

The chain couples TRBV7-9 to TRBJ2-5, with 10 bases fitting TRBD2. The CDR3 is 14 amino acids. The V segment lost 5 bases and the J segment 5 bases; nucleotides outside the gene matches: 5. Germline values: CDR1 SEHNR, CDR2 FQNEAQ (reference sequence). CDR3 residues: CASSLTSGLETQYF. The CDR3 DNA reads as TGTGCCAGCAGCCTGACTAGCGGGTTGGAGACCCAGTACTTC. Supplemented by reference TRBV7-9 and TRBJ2-5, the full variable domain reads DTGVSQNPRHKITKRGQNVTFRCDPISEHNRLYWYRQTLGQGPEFLTYFQNEAQLEKSRLLSDRFSAERPKGSFSTLEIQRTEQGDSAMYLCASSLTSGLETQYFGPGTRLLVL.

The gene calls are TRBV28 and TRBJ1-5; D ambiguous. Trimming took 7 bases from V and 6 from J, leaving 19 bases between them. Germline CDR1 is MDHEN and CDR2 is SYDVKM. This CDR3 spans 15 amino acids. CDR3 sequence (DNA): TGTGCCAGCACCCGGAGAGGTATTTTGAGTCAGCCCCAGCATTTT. Protein: CASTRRGILSQPQHF.

The chain has TRBV5-8 and TRBJ1-1; D possibly corresponds to TRBD1 (6 bases). The V gene's germline CDR1 is SGHTS and CDR2 YDEGEE. Deletions cut 4 bases from V and 1 base from J, with 8 bases between. The CDR3 length is 13 residues. The DNA for the CDR3 is TGTGCCAGCAGCGTACAGGGGAACACTGAAGCTTTCTTT. This gives the protein CASSVQGNTEAFF.

V and J are TRBV9 and TRBJ2-6; TRBD1 agrees at 12 bases. V gave up 0 bases and J gave up 2 bases; unmatched junction bases: 3. The CDR3 runs to 18 residues. Germline CDR1 and CDR2: SGDLS and YYNGEE. CDR3 nucleotides: TGTGCCAGCAGCGTAGGGTGGGACAGGGGGCCTGGGGCCAACGTCCTGACTTTC. This encodes CASSVGWDRGPGANVLTF.

A note on this clone: A read error may be the cause here, since a much bigger clone is one base away. The V gene is TRBV25-1, the J gene TRBJ2-1, with unresolved D. CDR3 length: 11 amino acids. Germline V gene lookup returns CDR1 MGHDK and CDR2 SYGVNS. V lost 5 bases, J lost 4 bases, and 3 bases lay in between. The CDR3 reads CASSLYNEQFF. As DNA, the CDR3 is TGTGCCAGCAGTCTTTACAATGAGCAGTTCTTC.

V and J are TRBV5-1 and TRBJ1-1; D gene unclear. From germline, CDR1 is SGHRS and CDR2 YFSETQ. The CDR3 contains 14 residues. V lost 0 bases and J lost 5, with 11 bases in between. The CDR3 coding sequence is TGCGCCAGCAGCTTGGGCCGCCGGGAGACTGAAGCTTTCTTT. This sequence encodes CASSLGRRETEAFF.

The chain recombines TRBV7-9 with TRBJ2-3, with TRBD2 as a possible D gene (6 bases). The germline V and J ends were trimmed by 3 bases and 1 base, with 11 bases remaining between them. Germline loops: CDR1 SEHNR, CDR2 FQNEAQ (reference sequence). The CDR3 covers 15 residues. The CDR3 nucleotides read TGTGCCAGCAGCTTTGCAGCGGGCCGCACAGATACGCAGTATTTT. Its protein is CASSFAAGRTDTQYF.

The V and J genes are TRBV7-9 and TRBJ2-7; TRBD1 might be the D (5 bases). Germline assignment: CDR1 SEHNR and CDR2 FQNEAQ (reference sequence). Trimming pared 1 base from V and 6 bases from J, leaving 10 bases between. The CDR3 contains 13 residues. The DNA of the CDR3 is TGTGCCAGCAGCTTAGAGGGGTCGTCCGAGCAGTACTTC. Protein sequence: CASSLEGSSEQYF.

This chain uses TRBV5-4 with TRBJ1-2; 12 bases align to TRBD1. The ends lost 0 bases at V and 10 bases at J; junction bases unmatched: 10. The length of the CDR3 is 16 residues. Germline V gene sequence: CDR1 SGHNT, CDR2 YYREEE (reference sequence). CDR3: CASSLGPGTGGAIYTF. As DNA, the CDR3 is TGTGCCAGCAGCTTGGGACCCGGGACAGGGGGCGCGATCTACACCTTC.

The chain carries TRBV29-1 and TRBJ2-7; 7 nucleotides agree with TRBD2. V trimming: 8 bases; J trimming: 2 bases; junction bases outside the gene matches: 6. The CDR3 totals 12 residues. From germline, CDR1 is SQVTM and CDR2 ANQGSEA. For the CDR3, the DNA is TGCAGCATCCGACTAGCCGCCTACGAGCAGTACTTC. Protein: CSIRLAAYEQYF.

The rearrangement links TRBV7-9 to TRBJ1-1, with D possibly TRBD1 on 6 matching bases. CDR3 length equals 15 residues. The germline V and J ends were trimmed by 1 base and 3 bases, with 12 bases remaining between them. Germline CDR1 is SEHNR and CDR2 is FQNEAQ (reference sequence). The CDR3 is CASSLDRVGDTEAFF. CDR3 bases: TGTGCCAGCAGCTTAGACAGGGTCGGGGACACTGAAGCTTTCTTT.